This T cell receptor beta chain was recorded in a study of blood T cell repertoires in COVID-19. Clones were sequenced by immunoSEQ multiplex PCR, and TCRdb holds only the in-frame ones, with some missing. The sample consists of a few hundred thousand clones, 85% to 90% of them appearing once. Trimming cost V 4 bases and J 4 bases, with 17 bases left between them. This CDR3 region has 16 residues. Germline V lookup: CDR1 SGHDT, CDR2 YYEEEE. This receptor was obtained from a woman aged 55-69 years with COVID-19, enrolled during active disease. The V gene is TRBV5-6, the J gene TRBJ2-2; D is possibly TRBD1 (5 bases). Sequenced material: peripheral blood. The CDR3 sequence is CASSLSGILGTGELFF. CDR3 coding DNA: TGTGCCAGCAGCCTGTCAGGGATACTGGGCACCGGGGAGCTGTTTTTT.